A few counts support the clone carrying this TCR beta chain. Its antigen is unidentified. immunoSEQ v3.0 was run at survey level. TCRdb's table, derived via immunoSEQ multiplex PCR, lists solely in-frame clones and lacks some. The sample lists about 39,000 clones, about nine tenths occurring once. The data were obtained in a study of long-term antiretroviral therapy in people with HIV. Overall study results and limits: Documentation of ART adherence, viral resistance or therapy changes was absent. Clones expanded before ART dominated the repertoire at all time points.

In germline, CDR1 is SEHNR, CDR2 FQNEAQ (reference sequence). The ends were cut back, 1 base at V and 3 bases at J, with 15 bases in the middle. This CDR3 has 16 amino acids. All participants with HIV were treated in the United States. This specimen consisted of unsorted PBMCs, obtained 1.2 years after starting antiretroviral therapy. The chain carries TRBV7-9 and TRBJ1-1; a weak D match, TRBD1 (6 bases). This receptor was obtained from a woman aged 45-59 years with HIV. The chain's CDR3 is CASSLDWGREDTEAFF. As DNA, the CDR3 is TGTGCCAGCAGCTTAGATTGGGGGCGCGAGGACACTGAAGCTTTCTTT.